These 2 T cell receptor beta chains came from one sample sequenced in a study of shared clonotypes between healthy human individuals. Some clones are missing from TCRdb's copy, which holds only in-frame ones; the method was immunoSEQ multiplex PCR. The table includes about 2.4 million clones, around nine tenths detected once. The sample taken for sequencing was naive CD4+ T cells sorted from blood. Subset in this sample: CD45RA+ positively selected. All receptors come from a man aged 18-30 years in good health.

The chain carries TRBV5-1 and TRBJ2-5; D is undetermined. The CDR3 covers 13 residues. CDR1 is SGHRS and CDR2 is YFSETQ in the germline V gene. V gave up 0 bases and J gave up 7 bases, with 10 bases separating them. Here the CDR3 reads CASSLEAVPTQYF. The CDR3, as DNA: TGCGCCAGCAGCTTGGAGGCGGTGCCGACCCAGTACTTC.

The chain combines TRBV10-3 with TRBJ2-7; 10 nucleotides match TRBD1. The CDR3 has 14 residues. V trimming: 6 bases; J trimming: 6 bases; junction bases outside the gene matches: 8. CDR1 and CDR2 from the germline V gene are ENHRY and SYGVKD. The CDR3 DNA reads TGTGCCATCAGCAATGGGGACAGGGGAGGCGAGCAGTACTTC. Translating gives CAISNGDRGGEQYF.